Following are 21 T cell receptor beta chains from one sample sequenced in a study of T cell responses to AZD1222 COVID-19 vaccine (dated by TCRdb to about 2021). Library method: the immunoSEQ multiplex PCR assay. TCRdb took this table from immuneACCESS and kept in-frame rearrangements with V and J called. Such tables lack part of the clones; where checked against another copy, unresolved V genes explain under half of the gap, and the rest is unexplained. For this sample there are 75,000 to 100,000 clones; 85% to 90% appear just once. The top ten clones comprise under 13% of the sample. Reading the label with the study, this specimen's time point is: baseline before first vaccination. The treatment or condition label for this specimen denotes: meningococcal conjugate vaccine given as trial control. The specimen was peripheral blood, collected on day 0 of MenACWY control vaccination. Every receptor here comes from an adult in good health.

The chain joins TRBV19 to TRBJ2-5, with 11 bases that match TRBD2. Unmatched junction bases numbered 7, after V lost 3 bases and J lost 4 bases. The germline V gene has CDR1 LNHDA and CDR2 SQIVND (reference sequence). The CDR3 spans 16 residues. The DNA of the CDR3 is TGTGCCAGTAGTATTCCCGGGACTAGCGGACCAGAGACCCAGTACTTC. Translating it yields CASSIPGTSGPETQYF.

This chain joins TRBV6-5 and TRBJ2-3, with 9 positions matching TRBD1. The CDR3 has 15 residues. V gave up 4 bases and J gave up 4 bases; unmatched junction bases: 6. Germline CDR1 is MNHEY and CDR2 is SVGAGI. This CDR3 is CASSSRDRVPDTQYF. CDR3 DNA: TGTGCCAGCAGTTCCCGGGACAGGGTACCAGATACGCAGTATTTT.

The rearrangement joins TRBV11-2 to TRBJ1-4, with unresolved D. The CDR3 has 15 residues. Trimming stripped 3 bases from V and 4 bases from J, with 12 bases between. CDR1 and CDR2 from the germline V gene are SGHAT and FQNNGV. The CDR3 sequence is CASSFNTPGNEKLFF. The CDR3 bases are TGTGCCAGCAGCTTCAATACGCCGGGTAATGAAAAACTGTTTTTT.

The chain carries TRBV29-1 and TRBJ2-3; 11 bases map to TRBD2. The V gene end was trimmed by 7 bases and the J gene end by 1 base; junction bases not matched to a gene: 13. There are 17 residues in the CDR3. Germline V gene lookup returns CDR1 SQVTM and CDR2 ANQGSEA. The CDR3: CSAGASGGSLGTDTQYF. The CDR3 DNA is TGCAGCGCCGGGGCTAGCGGGGGGTCGCTAGGCACAGATACGCAGTATTTT.

The gene calls are TRBV19 and TRBJ1-5; possible D gene TRBD1, 6 bases. The CDR3 runs 16 residues. The germline gives CDR1 LNHDA, CDR2 SQIVND (reference sequence). The germline V and J ends were trimmed by 2 bases and 1 base, with 12 bases remaining between them. Here the CDR3 DNA reads TGTGCCAGTAGTATATCCAACGACAGGAGCAATCAGCCCCAGCATTTT. Protein product: CASSISNDRSNQPQHF.

This clone was seen only once. Other DNA sequences in this sample translate to the same CDR3. This chain connects TRBV7-2 to TRBJ2-7; D not certain. V lost 4 bases and J lost 0, with 7 bases in between. CDR3 length: 13 residues. Germline CDR1 reads SGHTA; CDR2 reads FQGNSA. The CDR3 region has the DNA TGTGCCAGCAGCTCCCCCGGCTCCTACGAGCAGTACTTC. Protein product: CASSSPGSYEQYF. Supplemented by reference TRBV7-2 and TRBJ2-7, the full variable domain reads GAGVSQSPSNKVTEKGKDVELRCDPISGHTALYWYRQSLGQGLEFLIYFQGNSAPDKSGLPSDRFSAERTGGSVSTLTIQRTQQEDSAVYLCASSSPGSYEQYFGPGTRLTVT.

This sequence joins TRBV2 and TRBJ2-7, with D perhaps matching TRBD1 (6 bases). V was cut by 7 bases and J by 3 bases, with 19 bases left in between. The CDR3 is made up of 15 amino acids. CDR1 is SNHLY, CDR2 FYNNEI, per germline. CDR3 bases: TGTGCCAGCACCCGAGAGGTTGGACAGCTCTACGAGCAGTACTTC. Protein sequence: CASTREVGQLYEQYF.

This chain links TRBV18 with TRBJ1-1, with D tentatively TRBD1 (5 bases). The ends were cut back, 3 bases at V and 1 base at J, with 15 bases in the middle. CDR1 is KGHSH, CDR2 LQKENI, per germline. The CDR3 has 16 residues. The CDR3 nucleotides are TGTGCCAGCTCACCGAGGCAGGGTGGGGGGAACACTGAAGCTTTCTTT. Protein: CASSPRQGGGNTEAFF.

The rearrangement joins TRBV6-5 to TRBJ1-1; 8 bases align to TRBD1. The CDR3 consists of 14 residues. The J segment lost 7 bases and the V segment lost 4 bases, leaving 8 bases of the junction unmatched. From germline, CDR1 is MNHEY and CDR2 SVGAGI. CDR3 region: CASSFRGLGSEAFF. DNA for the CDR3: TGTGCCAGCAGTTTCAGGGGGCTTGGCAGTGAAGCTTTCTTT.

This sequence joins TRBV5-1 and TRBJ1-1, with D uncertain. V was trimmed by 0 bases and J by 3 bases, leaving 6 bases between them. The CDR3 has 13 residues. The germline CDR1 and CDR2 sequences are SGHRS and YFSETQ. CDR3 nucleotide sequence: TGCGCCAGCAGCTTGGAACACGACACTGAAGCTTTCTTT. It translates to CASSLEHDTEAFF.

To note about this clone: One end of the junction fails to match germline, which may point to a read error. This same CDR3 is encoded by further DNA sequences in the sample. The chain couples TRBV2 to TRBJ2-7, with D possibly being TRBD2 (6 bases). This CDR3 spans 14 amino acids. Germline-derived CDR1 and CDR2 are SNHLY and FYNNEI. CDR3 in amino acids: CASSEGGTSYEQYF. The CDR3 bases are TGTGCCAGCAGTGAAGGCGGGACCTCCTATGAGCAGTACTTC.

The gene calls are TRBV28 and TRBJ1-1; 8 nucleotides match TRBD1. In germline, CDR1 is MDHEN, CDR2 SYDVKM. V lost 4 bases to trimming and J lost 5 bases; unmatched junction nucleotides: 15. CDR3 size: 17 residues. CDR3 residues: CASSSTGAPAEVTEAFF. The CDR3 DNA follows: TGTGCCAGCAGTTCGACAGGGGCCCCTGCAGAAGTTACTGAAGCTTTCTTT.

The CDR3 DNA reads as TGCGCCAGCAGCCCGTTCGATGGTGCAACTAATGAAAAACTGTTTTTT. This encodes CASSPFDGATNEKLFF. The chain is built from TRBV5-1 and TRBJ1-4; D unclear. The ends were cut back, 4 bases at V and 0 bases at J, with 13 bases in the middle. The CDR3 covers 16 residues. CDR1 is SGHRS and CDR2 is YFSETQ in the germline V gene.

The rearrangement links TRBV28 to TRBJ1-5; 7 bases line up with TRBD1. This CDR3 is 14 amino acids long. After removal of 5 bases from V and 3 bases from J, the junction contained 4 bases not matched to a gene. Germline lookup yields CDR1 MDHEN and CDR2 SYDVKM. CDR3 DNA: TGTGCCAGCAGTGAGGGACAGTTCAATCAGCCCCAGCATTTT. Amino acids: CASSEGQFNQPQHF.

The chain carries TRBV2 and TRBJ1-2; D is perhaps TRBD1 (5 bases). The CDR3 contains 13 residues. V lost 2 bases and J lost 2, with 6 bases in between. Germline CDR1 and CDR2: SNHLY and FYNNEI. CDR3 sequence: CASSEQGNYGYTF. The CDR3, as DNA: TGTGCCAGCAGTGAACAGGGAAACTATGGCTACACCTTC.

This chain connects TRBV7-6 to TRBJ2-5; 9 bases are a match to TRBD1. Germline CDR1 is SGHVS and CDR2 is FNYEAQ. The length of the CDR3 is 15 residues. V lost 2 bases, J lost 5 bases, and 6 bases stayed unmatched. The CDR3: CASSLSTGGQETQYF. CDR3 DNA: TGTGCCAGCAGCTTAAGCACAGGGGGCCAGGAGACCCAGTACTTC.

In DNA, the CDR3 is TGTGCCAGCAGTTACCCTCCCCGGGCAGGGGCTGACGAGCAGTACTTC. It specifies CASSYPPRAGADEQYF. The chain couples TRBV6-6 to TRBJ2-7, with D perhaps matching TRBD1 (6 bases). This CDR3 spans 16 amino acids. V was clipped by 2 bases and J by 5 bases, with 19 bases between them. Per the germline V gene, CDR1 is MNHNY and CDR2 is SVGAGI (reference sequence).

This clone has only one observation. This chain uses TRBV30 with TRBJ1-1; a weak D match, TRBD1 (6 bases). V gave up 1 base and J gave up 5 bases, with 17 bases separating them. The germline V gene has CDR1 GTSNPN and CDR2 SVGIG (reference sequence). This CDR3 has 15 amino acids. CDR3 amino acids: CAWSAGSQGRTEAFF. The CDR3 nucleotides read TGTGCCTGGAGTGCCGGGAGCCAGGGGAGGACTGAAGCTTTCTTT.

V gene TRBV5-8 combines with J gene TRBJ1-2; maybe TRBD1 (6 bases). The V gene's germline CDR1 is SGHTS and CDR2 YDEGEE. Trimming took 4 bases from V and 3 from J, leaving 16 bases between them. The CDR3 runs 15 residues. CDR3 protein: CASSQPSGAYYGYTF. Written as DNA, the CDR3 is TGTGCCAGCAGCCAACCATCAGGGGCTTACTATGGCTACACCTTC.

The CDR3 region has the DNA TGTGCCAGCAGTCTGGACAGGTGGGGTCAGCCCCAGCATTTT. Encoded protein: CASSLDRWGQPQHF. The V call is TRBV27, the J call TRBJ1-5; TRBD1 matches 7 bases. The CDR3 is made up of 14 amino acids. CDR1 is MNHEY and CDR2 is SMNVEV in the germline V gene (reference sequence). After removal of 5 bases from V and 6 bases from J, the junction contained 7 bases not matched to a gene.

This chain joins TRBV9 and TRBJ2-7; tentatively, D is TRBD2 (5 bases). Germline CDR1 is SGDLS and CDR2 is YYNGEE. The germline V and J ends were trimmed by 2 bases and 3 bases, with 9 bases remaining between them. CDR3 size: 13 residues. CDR3 sequence reads: CASSVGLRYEQYF. In DNA, the CDR3 is TGTGCCAGCAGCGTCGGACTCCGCTACGAGCAGTACTTC.